This T cell receptor (beta chain) was sequenced in a study of tumor T cells in aggressive B-cell lymphoma. Germline CDR1 is SGHTA and CDR2 is FQGTGA. V was trimmed by 2 bases and J by 2 bases, leaving 7 bases between them. CDR3 size: 15 residues. TCRdb's copy holds only in-frame clones and misses some; the assay was immunoSEQ multiplex PCR. The data show fewer than 6,500 clones, roughly 94% seen once. This sequence originates from an adult with diffuse large B cell lymphoma. Sequenced material: tumor tissue. The chain combines TRBV7-3 with TRBJ2-6; D is uncertain. CDR3 sequence: CASSLRVAGANVLTF. The CDR3 DNA reads TGTGCCAGCAGCTTACGGGTGGCTGGGGCCAACGTCCTGACTTTC.